The 18 T cell receptor beta chains below all came from one sample that was sequenced in a study of blood T cell repertoires in COVID-19. TCRdb's copy holds only in-frame clones and misses some; the assay was immunoSEQ multiplex PCR. This table has over 200,000 clones, more than 90% appearing once. Sequenced sample: peripheral blood. All receptors come from a person under 35 with COVID-19, enrolled during active disease.

The chain recombines TRBV4-3 with TRBJ1-2, with TRBD1 matching 7 bases. The ends lost 0 bases at V and 4 bases at J; junction bases unmatched: 5. Germline assignment: CDR1 LGHNA and CDR2 YSLEER. This CDR3 spans 15 amino acids. The CDR3 bases are TGCGCCAGCAGCCAAGATGGGACAGCGTCCTATGGCTACACCTTC. This sequence encodes CASSQDGTASYGYTF.

A remark on this clone: This same CDR3 is encoded by further DNA sequences in the sample. V gene TRBV12-3 or TRBV12-4 combines with J gene TRBJ2-5, with a possible D match to TRBD2 (6 bases). The ends were cut back, 3 bases at V and 1 base at J, with 6 bases in the middle. This CDR3 has 13 residues. The CDR3 bases are TGTGCCAGCAGTTTCGGGGGCCAAGAGACCCAGTACTTC. It translates to CASSFGGQETQYF.

Notes on this clone: This same CDR3 is encoded by further DNA sequences in the sample. This chain joins TRBV9 and TRBJ2-3, with 8 bases lining up with TRBD2. Looked up from germline, CDR1 is SGDLS and CDR2 is YYNGEE. CDR3 length: 15 residues. Germline trimming cut 0 bases from V and 3 bases from J; bases unmatched to any gene: 3. The CDR3 loop reads CASSVAGGGTDTQYF. The CDR3 coding sequence is TGTGCCAGCAGCGTAGCGGGAGGGGGAACAGATACGCAGTATTTT. Full variable domain (rest looked up from reference TRBV9 and TRBJ2-3): DSGVTQTPKHLITATGQRVTLRCSPRSGDLSVYWYQQSLDQGLQFLIQYYNGEERAKGNILERFSAQQFPDLHSELNLSSLELGDSALYFCASSVAGGGTDTQYFGPGTRLTVL.

The chain couples TRBV5-4 to TRBJ1-1, with D uncertain. CDR1 and CDR2 (germline): SGHNT, YYREEE (reference sequence). This CDR3 has 15 residues. The ends were cut back, 4 bases at V and 2 bases at J, with 15 bases in the middle. The CDR3 DNA reads TGTGCCAGCAGCATATCCGGGAGACGAAACACTGAAGCTTTCTTT. It yields the protein CASSISGRRNTEAFF.

This chain uses TRBV24-1 with TRBJ2-2; D possibly corresponds to TRBD2 (6 bases). Germline CDR1 is KGHDR and CDR2 is SFDVKD. The ends were cut back, 7 bases at V and 2 bases at J, with 16 bases in the middle. The CDR3 is 16 residues long. The CDR3 sequence: CATRGGPADNTGELFF. The DNA of the CDR3 is TGTGCCACCAGGGGAGGCCCAGCGGACAACACCGGGGAGCTGTTTTTT.

In this sample, this clone turned up once. The J gene is TRBJ1-1, the V gene TRBV19; 8 bases line up with TRBD1. The J segment lost 0 bases and the V segment lost 5 bases, leaving 5 bases of the junction unmatched. The germline V gene encodes CDR1 LNHDA and CDR2 SQIVND (reference sequence). The CDR3 contains 15 residues. CDR3 sequence reads: CASSDRQGMNTEAFF. The CDR3 DNA reads TGTGCCAGTAGTGATCGACAGGGGATGAACACTGAAGCTTTCTTT.

The genes are TRBV5-1 and TRBJ2-5; D is unclear. In germline, CDR1 is SGHRS, CDR2 YFSETQ. The CDR3 contains 14 residues. Deletions cut 7 bases from V and 4 bases from J, with 17 bases between. The CDR3 coding sequence is TGCGCCAGCTCTTATCCCCCGGCGGCAGAGACCCAGTACTTC. Amino acid sequence: CASSYPPAAETQYF.

The chain combines TRBV4-1 with TRBJ1-1; no definite D call. Trimming took 0 bases from V and 1 from J, leaving 6 bases between them. Germline V gene data show CDR1 as MGHRA and CDR2 as YSYEKL. The CDR3 extends over 14 amino acids. CDR3 residues: CASSQDYWNTEAFF. In DNA, the CDR3 is TGCGCCAGCAGCCAAGATTATTGGAACACTGAAGCTTTCTTT.

This clone was detected a few times. The chain is built from TRBV4-1 and TRBJ1-1; 7 nucleotides agree with TRBD1. Germline V gene data show CDR1 as MGHRA and CDR2 as YSYEKL. V shed 4 bases, J shed 4 bases, and the junction held 9 bases outside the gene matches. The length of the CDR3 is 15 residues. As DNA, the CDR3 is TGCGCCAGCAGCCGAGAACAGGGGACGGGCACTGAAGCTTTCTTT. As protein: CASSREQGTGTEAFF.

This chain joins TRBV5-1 and TRBJ2-3; D is unclear. This CDR3 is 11 amino acids long. Germline V lookup: CDR1 SGHRS, CDR2 YFSETQ. The V end lost 2 bases, the J end lost 5 bases, and 3 bases lay between the germline ends. The DNA for the CDR3 is TGCGCCAGCAGCTTTCAAGATACGCAGTATTTT. Translating it yields CASSFQDTQYF.

V and J are TRBV5-4 and TRBJ2-7; tentative D call: TRBD2 (6 bases). CDR1 is SGHNT and CDR2 is YYREEE in the germline V gene (reference sequence). Deletions cut 4 bases from V and 5 bases from J, with 16 bases between. The CDR3 consists of 14 residues. The CDR3 is CASSPEGSIHEQYF. CDR3 nucleotide sequence: TGTGCCAGCAGCCCGGAGGGCTCTATCCACGAGCAGTACTTC. The whole variable domain, remainder taken from reference TRBV5-4 and TRBJ2-7, is ETGVTQSPTHLIKTRGQQVTLRCSSQSGHNTVSWYQQALGQGPQFIFQYYREEENGRGNFPPRFSGLQFPNYSSELNVNALELDDSALYLCASSPEGSIHEQYFGPGTRLTVT.

This clone was detected only once. This chain links TRBV10-2 with TRBJ2-1, with 14 bases identical to TRBD2. The ends lost 4 bases at V and 8 bases at J; junction bases unmatched: 13. CDR3 length: 18 residues. Germline assignment: CDR1 WSHSY and CDR2 SAAADI. The CDR3 loop reads CASSAGTSGSSPNDEQFF. CDR3 DNA sequence: TGCGCCAGCAGTGCCGGGACTAGCGGGAGCTCCCCCAATGATGAGCAGTTCTTC.

This rearrangement joins TRBV3-1 (or the pseudogene TRBV3-2) to TRBJ2-1; TRBD2 is a possible D gene (6 bases). Germline V CDR1 and CDR2: LGHDT, YNNKEL (reference sequence). V dropped 0 bases and J dropped 8 bases, with 11 bases sitting between them. The CDR3 is 14 amino acids. The CDR3 spells CASSQDNRGDEQFF. The CDR3 DNA sequence: TGTGCCAGCAGCCAAGATAACCGCGGGGATGAGCAGTTCTTC.

The J gene is TRBJ1-2, the V gene TRBV11-2; the D gene is possibly TRBD1 (6 bases). The CDR3 consists of 17 residues. Germline V gives CDR1 SGHAT, CDR2 FQNNGV. Trimming took off 3 bases at V and 4 bases at J, with 21 bases between the two ends. This chain's CDR3 is CASSFGAGAAGSYGYTF. CDR3 in DNA: TGTGCCAGCAGCTTCGGGGCGGGGGCCGCTGGTTCCTATGGCTACACCTTC. Full variable domain (missing parts from reference TRBV11-2 and TRBJ1-2): EAGVAQSPRYKIIEKRQSVAFWCNPISGHATLYWYQQILGQGPKLLIQFQNNGVVDDSQLPKDRFSAERLKGVDSTLKIQPAKLEDSAVYLCASSFGAGAAGSYGYTFGSGTRLTVV.

V and J are TRBV13 and TRBJ2-3; tentatively, D is TRBD2 (6 bases). Per the germline V gene, CDR1 is PRHDT and CDR2 is FYEKMQ (reference sequence). The CDR3 is 15 residues long. The germline V and J ends were trimmed by 5 bases and 2 bases, with 14 bases remaining between them. The CDR3 nucleotides read TGTGCCAGCAGCGATGGGACTTCCCACACAGATACGCAGTATTTT. Its translation: CASSDGTSHTDTQYF. The complete variable domain, with remaining parts taken from reference TRBV13 and TRBJ2-3, reads AAGVIQSPRHLIKEKRETATLKCYPIPRHDTVYWYQQGPGQDPQFLISFYEKMQSDKGSIPDRFSAQQFSDYHSELNMSSLELGDSALYFCASSDGTSHTDTQYFGPGTRLTVL.

The chain is built from TRBV7-2 and TRBJ2-7; perhaps TRBD1 as D (5 bases). Germline loops: CDR1 SGHTA, CDR2 FQGNSA. Trimming cost V 5 bases and J 3 bases, with 20 bases left between them. This CDR3 region has 16 residues. CDR3 sequence reads: CASSTGRQHLDYEQYF. CDR3 nucleotide sequence: TGTGCCAGCAGCACTGGACGACAGCATCTTGACTACGAGCAGTACTTC. The variable domain in full, with the rest retrieved from reference TRBV7-2 and TRBJ2-7, is GAGVSQSPSNKVTEKGKDVELRCDPISGHTALYWYRQSLGQGLEFLIYFQGNSAPDKSGLPSDRFSAERTGGSVSTLTIQRTQQEDSAVYLCASSTGRQHLDYEQYFGPGTRLTVT.

The chain recombines TRBV2 with TRBJ2-5; 10 bases are a match to TRBD2. Trimming cost V 2 bases and J 5 bases; bases outside gene matches: 5. In germline, CDR1 is SNHLY, CDR2 FYNNEI. The CDR3 covers 15 residues. The CDR3 sequence is CASSESSGSRETQYF. CDR3 DNA: TGTGCCAGCAGTGAATCTAGCGGGAGTCGGGAGACCCAGTACTTC.

The chain employs TRBV6-6 and TRBJ1-2; the match to TRBD1 covers 8 bases. Germline V gene lookup returns CDR1 MNHNY and CDR2 SVGAGI (reference sequence). This CDR3 spans 14 amino acids. The junction had 10 bases not matched to a gene; V was cut back by 6 bases and J by 7 bases. The CDR3 DNA reads TGTGCCAGCAGCCCGGGACAGGTGATGGTTGGCTACACCTTC. It codes for CASSPGQVMVGYTF.